The present T cell receptor (beta chain) was sequenced within a study of molecular identifiers for immune sequencing clone quantification. This CDR3 is built from 16 residues. V was clipped by 0 bases and J by 1 base; unmatched bases: 5. Germline V gives CDR1 SGDLS, CDR2 YYNGEE. TCRdb redid the calling of the PCR reads with MiXCR, one entry per CDR3 protein. Of over 70,000 distinct CDR3 sequences listed, approximately 23% are singletons. In its sample, this clonotype was seen a few times. The source material was naive CD8+ T cells from blood, with Jurkat cell RNA spiked in. Subset defined: FACS-sorted CD8+CD4-CCR7+CD45RA+ naive T cells. V is TRBV9 and J is TRBJ2-5, with 8 nucleotides matching TRBD1. The origin of this receptor is a human donor in good health. Some libraries in this study had Jurkat cell RNA spiked in. The DNA of the CDR3 is TGTGCCAGCAGCGTAGGAAGGGGGACAGGCCAAGAGACCCAGTACTTC. It specifies CASSVGRGTGQETQYF.